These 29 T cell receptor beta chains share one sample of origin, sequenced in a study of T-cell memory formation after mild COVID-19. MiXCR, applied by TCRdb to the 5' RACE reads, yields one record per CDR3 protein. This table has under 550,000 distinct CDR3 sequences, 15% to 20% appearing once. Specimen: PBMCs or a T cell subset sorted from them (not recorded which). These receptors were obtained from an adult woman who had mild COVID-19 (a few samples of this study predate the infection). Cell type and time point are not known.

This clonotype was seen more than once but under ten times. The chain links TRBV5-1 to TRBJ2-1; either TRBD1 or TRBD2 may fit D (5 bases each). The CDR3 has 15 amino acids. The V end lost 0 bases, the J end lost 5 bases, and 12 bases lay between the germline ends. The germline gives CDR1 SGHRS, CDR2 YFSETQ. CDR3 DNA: TGCGCCAGCAGCTTGGAAGGGACGGTGAACAATGAGCAGTTCTTC. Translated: CASSLEGTVNNEQFF. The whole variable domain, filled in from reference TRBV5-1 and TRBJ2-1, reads KAGVTQTPRYLIKTRGQQVTLSCSPISGHRSVSWYQQTPGQGLQFLFEYFSETQRNKGNFPGRFSGRQFSNSRSEMNVSTLELGDSALYLCASSLEGTVNNEQFFGPGTRLTVL.

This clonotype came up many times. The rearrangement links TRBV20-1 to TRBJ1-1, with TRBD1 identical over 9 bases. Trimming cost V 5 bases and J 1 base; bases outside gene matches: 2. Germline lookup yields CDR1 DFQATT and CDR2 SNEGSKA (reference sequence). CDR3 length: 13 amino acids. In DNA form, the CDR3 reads TGCAGTGCTCCGGGACAGGGGAACACTGAAGCTTTCTTT. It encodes CSAPGQGNTEAFF.

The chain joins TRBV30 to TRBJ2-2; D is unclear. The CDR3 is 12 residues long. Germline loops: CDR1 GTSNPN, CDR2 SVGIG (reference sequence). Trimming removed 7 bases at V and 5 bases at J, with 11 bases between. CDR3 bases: TGTGCCTTGGACGGAAAGACCGGGGAGCTGTTTTTT. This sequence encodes CALDGKTGELFF.

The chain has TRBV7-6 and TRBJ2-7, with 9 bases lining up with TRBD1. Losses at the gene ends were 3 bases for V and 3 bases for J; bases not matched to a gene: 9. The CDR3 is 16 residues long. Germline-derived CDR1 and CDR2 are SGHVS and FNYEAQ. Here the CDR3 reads CASSFPPGQGSYEQYF. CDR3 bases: TGTGCCAGCAGCTTCCCTCCGGGACAGGGTAGCTACGAGCAGTACTTC.

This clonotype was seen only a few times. For the CDR3, the DNA is TGTGCCAGCAGCTTAACGGGAGGGGTCTCAGATACGCAGTATTTT. Residues: CASSLTGGVSDTQYF. The chain combines TRBV11-2 with TRBJ2-3, with TRBD2 matching 8 bases. Germline CDR1 is SGHAT and CDR2 is FQNNGV. The CDR3 spans 15 residues. After removal of 2 bases from V and 4 bases from J, the junction contained 5 bases not matched to a gene.

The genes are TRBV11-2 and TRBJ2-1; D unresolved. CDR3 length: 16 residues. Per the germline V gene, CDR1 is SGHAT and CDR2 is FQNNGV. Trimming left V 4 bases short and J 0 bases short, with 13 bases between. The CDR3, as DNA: TGTGCCAGCAGCTCTAGAGGCAGGACCTCCTACAATGAGCAGTTCTTC. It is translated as CASSSRGRTSYNEQFF.

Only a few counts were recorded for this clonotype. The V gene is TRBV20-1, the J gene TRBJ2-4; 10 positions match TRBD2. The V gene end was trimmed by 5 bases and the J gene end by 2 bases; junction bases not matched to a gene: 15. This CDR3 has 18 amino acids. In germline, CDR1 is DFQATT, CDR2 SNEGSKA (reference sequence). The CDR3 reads CSAASGGPTKTTKNIQYF. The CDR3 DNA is TGCAGTGCTGCTAGCGGGGGCCCGACTAAAACAACCAAAAACATTCAGTACTTC.

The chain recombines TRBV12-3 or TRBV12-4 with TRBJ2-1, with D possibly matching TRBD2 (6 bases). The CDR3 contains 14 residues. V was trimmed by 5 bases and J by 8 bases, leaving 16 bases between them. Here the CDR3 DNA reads TGTGCCAGCAGTCTCTCGTCCGGGAGAGATGAGCAGTTCTTC. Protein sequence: CASSLSSGRDEQFF.

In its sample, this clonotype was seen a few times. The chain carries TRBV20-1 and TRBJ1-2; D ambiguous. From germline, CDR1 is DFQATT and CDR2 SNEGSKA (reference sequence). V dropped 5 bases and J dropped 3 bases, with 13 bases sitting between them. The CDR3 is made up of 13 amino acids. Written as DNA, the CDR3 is TGCAGTGCTGAAGGCGAGGAGTACTATGGCTACACCTTC. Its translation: CSAEGEEYYGYTF.

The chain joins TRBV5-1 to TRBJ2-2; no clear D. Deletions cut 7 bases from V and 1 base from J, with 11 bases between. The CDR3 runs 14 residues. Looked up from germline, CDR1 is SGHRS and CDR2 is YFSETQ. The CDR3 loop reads CASLRQENTGELFF. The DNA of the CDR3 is TGCGCCAGCCTCCGGCAGGAGAACACCGGGGAGCTGTTTTTT. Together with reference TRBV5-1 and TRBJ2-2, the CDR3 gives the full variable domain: KAGVTQTPRYLIKTRGQQVTLSCSPISGHRSVSWYQQTPGQGLQFLFEYFSETQRNKGNFPGRFSGRQFSNSRSEMNVSTLELGDSALYLCASLRQENTGELFFGEGSRLTVL.

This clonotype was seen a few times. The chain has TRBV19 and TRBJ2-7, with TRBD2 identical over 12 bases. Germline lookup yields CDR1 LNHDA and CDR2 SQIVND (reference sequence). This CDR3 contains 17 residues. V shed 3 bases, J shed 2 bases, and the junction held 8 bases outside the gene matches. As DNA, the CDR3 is TGTGCCAGTAGTATGGTACCTAGCGGGAGGGCCGCCTACGAGCAGTACTTC. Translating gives CASSMVPSGRAAYEQYF. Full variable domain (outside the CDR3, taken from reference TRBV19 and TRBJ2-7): DGGITQSPKYLFRKEGQNVTLSCEQNLNHDAMYWYRQDPGQGLRLIYYSQIVNDFQKGDIAEGYSVSREKKESFPLTVTSAQKNPTAFYLCASSMVPSGRAAYEQYFGPGTRLTVT.

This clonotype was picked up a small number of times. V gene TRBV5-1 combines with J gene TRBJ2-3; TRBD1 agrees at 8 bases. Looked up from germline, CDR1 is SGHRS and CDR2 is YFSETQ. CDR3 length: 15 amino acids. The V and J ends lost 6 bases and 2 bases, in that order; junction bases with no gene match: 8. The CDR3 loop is CASTQWTGPTDTQYF. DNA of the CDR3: TGCGCCAGCACCCAGTGGACAGGGCCCACAGATACGCAGTATTTT.

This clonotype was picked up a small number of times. The CDR3 spells CSAERGSNTEAFF. The CDR3 DNA reads as TGCAGTGCTGAAAGGGGTTCGAACACTGAAGCTTTCTTT. The chain combines TRBV20-1 with TRBJ1-1; TRBD1 is a possible D gene (5 bases). The length of the CDR3 is 13 residues. The germline CDR1 and CDR2 sequences are DFQATT and SNEGSKA (reference sequence). V was trimmed by 5 bases and J by 1 base, leaving 11 bases between them.

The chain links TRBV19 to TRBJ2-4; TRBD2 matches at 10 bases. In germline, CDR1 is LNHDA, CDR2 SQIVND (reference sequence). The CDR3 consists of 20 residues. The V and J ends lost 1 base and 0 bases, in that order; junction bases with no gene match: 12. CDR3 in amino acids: CASSIGTSSGSPVAKNIQYF. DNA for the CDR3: TGTGCCAGTAGTATAGGCACGTCTAGCGGGAGTCCGGTAGCCAAAAACATTCAGTACTTC.

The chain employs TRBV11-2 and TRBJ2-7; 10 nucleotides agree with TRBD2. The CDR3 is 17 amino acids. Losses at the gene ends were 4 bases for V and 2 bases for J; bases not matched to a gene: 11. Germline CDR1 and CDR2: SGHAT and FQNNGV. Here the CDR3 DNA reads TGTGCCAGCAGCTCAAACCACGGACTAGCGGTTGCCTACGAGCAGTACTTC. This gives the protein CASSSNHGLAVAYEQYF.

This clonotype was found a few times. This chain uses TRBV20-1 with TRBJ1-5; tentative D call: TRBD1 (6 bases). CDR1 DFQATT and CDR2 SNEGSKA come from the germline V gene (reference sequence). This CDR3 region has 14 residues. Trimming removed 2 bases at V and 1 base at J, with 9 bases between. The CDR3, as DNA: TGCAGTGCTAGAAGGGGGTTGAGCAATCAGCCCCAGCATTTT. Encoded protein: CSARRGLSNQPQHF.

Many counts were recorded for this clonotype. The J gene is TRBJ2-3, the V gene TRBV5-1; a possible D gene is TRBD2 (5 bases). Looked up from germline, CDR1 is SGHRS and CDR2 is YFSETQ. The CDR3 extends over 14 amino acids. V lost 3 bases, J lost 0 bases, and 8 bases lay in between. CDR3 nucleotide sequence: TGCGCCAGCAGCTCAGGACTTAGCACAGATACGCAGTATTTT. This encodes CASSSGLSTDTQYF.

CDR3 coding DNA: TGTGCCAGCAGCCCCCGGGTCCGGGCCAATGAGCAGTTCTTC. This encodes CASSPRVRANEQFF. V and J are TRBV7-8 and TRBJ2-1; D not resolved. The length of the CDR3 is 14 residues. Germline lookup yields CDR1 SGHVS and CDR2 FQNEAQ. Trimming removed 5 bases at V and 6 bases at J, with 14 bases between. The full variable domain, with the rest looked up from reference TRBV7-8 and TRBJ2-1, is GAGVSQSPRYKVAKRGQDVALRCDPISGHVSLFWYQQALGQGPEFLTYFQNEAQLDKSGLPSDRFFAERPEGSVSTLKIQRTQQEDSAVYLCASSPRVRANEQFFGPGTRLTVL.

In nucleotides, the CDR3 is TGTGCCAGCAGCTTACGGGAGGGCCCAGAGACCCAGTACTTC. Amino acids: CASSLREGPETQYF. The chain combines TRBV7-8 with TRBJ2-5, with TRBD2 matching over 8 bases. The CDR3 length is 14 residues. The germline V gene encodes CDR1 SGHVS and CDR2 FQNEAQ. Trimming took 2 bases from V and 4 from J; bases not matched to a gene: 3.

The CDR3 DNA is TGTGCCAGCAGTCCGGCCGGCGGGAGGGACACCGGGGAGCTGTTTTTT. Amino acids: CASSPAGGRDTGELFF. This rearrangement joins TRBV12-3 or TRBV12-4 to TRBJ2-2; 9 nucleotides align to TRBD2. Trimming removed 5 bases from V and 3 bases from J; junction bases left unmatched: 7. The CDR3 spans 16 residues.

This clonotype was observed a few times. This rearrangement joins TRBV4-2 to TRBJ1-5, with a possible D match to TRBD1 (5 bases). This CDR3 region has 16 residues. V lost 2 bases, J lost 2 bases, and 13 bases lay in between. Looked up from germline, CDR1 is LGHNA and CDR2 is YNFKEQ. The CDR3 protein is CASSQRVGVGNQPQHF. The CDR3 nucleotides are TGTGCCAGCAGCCAAAGGGTGGGGGTCGGCAATCAGCCCCAGCATTTT.

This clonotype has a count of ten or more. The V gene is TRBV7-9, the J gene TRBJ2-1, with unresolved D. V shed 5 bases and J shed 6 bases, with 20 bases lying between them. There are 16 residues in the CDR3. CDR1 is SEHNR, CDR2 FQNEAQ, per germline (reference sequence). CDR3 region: CASSQVIPLSPNEQFF. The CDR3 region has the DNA TGTGCCAGCAGCCAGGTGATCCCTCTCTCCCCCAATGAGCAGTTCTTC.

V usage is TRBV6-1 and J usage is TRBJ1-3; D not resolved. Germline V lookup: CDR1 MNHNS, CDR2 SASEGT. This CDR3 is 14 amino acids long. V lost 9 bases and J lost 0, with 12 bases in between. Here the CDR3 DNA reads TGTGCCAGTACCCAGCAATCCTCTGGAAACACCATATATTTT. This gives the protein CASTQQSSGNTIYF.

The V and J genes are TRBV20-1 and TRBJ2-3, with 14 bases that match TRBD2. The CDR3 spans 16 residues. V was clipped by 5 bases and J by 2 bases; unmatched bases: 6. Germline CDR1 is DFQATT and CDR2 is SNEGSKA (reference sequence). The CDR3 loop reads CSAPRGLAGDTDTQYF. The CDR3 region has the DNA TGCAGTGCTCCGCGGGGACTAGCGGGAGACACAGATACGCAGTATTTT.

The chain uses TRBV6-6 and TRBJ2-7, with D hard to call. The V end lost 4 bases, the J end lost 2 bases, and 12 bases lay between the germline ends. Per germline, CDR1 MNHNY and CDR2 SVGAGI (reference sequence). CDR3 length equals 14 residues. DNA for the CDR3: TGTGCCAGCAGTTCCTCAGCGTCCCCCTACGAGCAGTACTTC. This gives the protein CASSSSASPYEQYF.

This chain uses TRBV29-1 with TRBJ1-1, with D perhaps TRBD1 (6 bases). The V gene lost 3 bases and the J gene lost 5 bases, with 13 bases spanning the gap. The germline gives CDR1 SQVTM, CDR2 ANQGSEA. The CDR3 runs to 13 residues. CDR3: CSVDTGLGTEAFF. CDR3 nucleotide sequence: TGCAGCGTTGACACAGGGTTGGGGACTGAAGCTTTCTTT.

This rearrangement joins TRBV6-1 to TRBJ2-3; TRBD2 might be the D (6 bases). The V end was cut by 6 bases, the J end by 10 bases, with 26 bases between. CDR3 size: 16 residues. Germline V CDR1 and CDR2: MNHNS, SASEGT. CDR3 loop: CASSKTSYGAGGSQYF. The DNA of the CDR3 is TGTGCCAGCAGCAAGACTAGTTACGGGGCGGGTGGTTCGCAGTATTTT.

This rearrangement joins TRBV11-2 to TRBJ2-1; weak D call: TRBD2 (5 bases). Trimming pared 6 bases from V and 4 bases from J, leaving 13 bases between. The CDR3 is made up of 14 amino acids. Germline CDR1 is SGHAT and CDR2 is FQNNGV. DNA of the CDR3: TGTGCCAGCAGTCGGTCGGGGATTTACAATGAGCAGTTCTTC. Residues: CASSRSGIYNEQFF.

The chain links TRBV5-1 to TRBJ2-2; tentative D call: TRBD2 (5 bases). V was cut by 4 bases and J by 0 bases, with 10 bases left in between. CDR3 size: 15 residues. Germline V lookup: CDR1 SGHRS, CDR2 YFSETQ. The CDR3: CASSGGLTNTGELFF. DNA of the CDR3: TGCGCCAGCAGCGGAGGACTCACGAACACCGGGGAGCTGTTTTTT. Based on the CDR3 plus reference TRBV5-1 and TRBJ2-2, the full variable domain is KAGVTQTPRYLIKTRGQQVTLSCSPISGHRSVSWYQQTPGQGLQFLFEYFSETQRNKGNFPGRFSGRQFSNSRSEMNVSTLELGDSALYLCASSGGLTNTGELFFGEGSRLTVL.